The T cell receptor (beta chain) under discussion was sequenced for a study of control samples from healthy donors and cancer patients. The method was immunoSEQ multiplex PCR; TCRdb's version includes in-frame clones alone and lacks a portion of them. The repertoire has around 120,000 clones, roughly 92% of them found once; the top ten carry 7.8%. The CDR3 covers 16 residues. V shed 1 base and J 3 bases; nucleotides not matched to a gene: 5. Germline V gives CDR1 SGHTA, CDR2 FQGNSA. The chain recombines TRBV7-2 with TRBJ2-3; 9 bases agree with TRBD2. Sequencing was carried out using blood. This TCR was recovered from a woman under 30 in good health. For the CDR3, the DNA is TGTGCCAGCAGCTTAGAAAGGACTAGCGTGACAGATACGCAGTATTTT. Translation: CASSLERTSVTDTQYF.